This T cell receptor (beta chain) is drawn from a study of blood T cell repertoires in COVID-19. For the study at large: Researchers got acute and convalescent COVID-19 samples from the United States, Italy and Spain.

Authors' data handling: From reference gene primer amplification, estimates of nucleated cell counts were derived. Only in-frame clones appear in the TCRdb table, and some are missing; sequencing was by immunoSEQ multiplex PCR. The DNA was the basis for D and trimming; V, J and clone size are from that table. The table records over 200,000 clones, 88% of them present only once. Recruits, aged about 18 to 95 years, lived in 24 US areas. Each exposed participant met a COVID-19 case in the 2 weeks preceding study entry. This TCR came from a woman between 25 and 40 years old who had been exposed to COVID-19. The sample comprised PBMCs or T cells enriched from blood (not recorded which).

CDR3 in amino acids: CASSLRGLSNQPQHF. CDR3 coding DNA: TGTGCCAGTAGTTTGAGGGGGCTTAGCAATCAGCCCCAGCATTTT. This sequence joins TRBV19 and TRBJ1-5; TRBD1 aligns across 7 bases. The CDR3 runs to 15 residues. In germline, CDR1 is LNHDA, CDR2 SQIVND (reference sequence). Losses at the gene ends were 5 bases for V and 0 bases for J; bases not matched to a gene: 4.